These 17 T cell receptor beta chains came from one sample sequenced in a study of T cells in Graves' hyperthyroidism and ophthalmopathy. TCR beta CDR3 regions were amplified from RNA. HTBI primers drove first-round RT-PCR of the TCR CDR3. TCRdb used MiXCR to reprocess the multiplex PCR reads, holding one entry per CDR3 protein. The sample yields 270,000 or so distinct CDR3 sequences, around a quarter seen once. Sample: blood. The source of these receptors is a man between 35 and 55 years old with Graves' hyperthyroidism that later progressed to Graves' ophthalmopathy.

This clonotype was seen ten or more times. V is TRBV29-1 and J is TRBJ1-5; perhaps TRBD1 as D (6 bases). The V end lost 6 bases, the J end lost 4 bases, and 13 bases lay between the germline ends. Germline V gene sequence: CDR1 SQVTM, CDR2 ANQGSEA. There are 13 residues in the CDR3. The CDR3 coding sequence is TGCAGCGTACGGACAGTGGGGAATCAGCCCCAGCATTTT. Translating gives CSVRTVGNQPQHF.

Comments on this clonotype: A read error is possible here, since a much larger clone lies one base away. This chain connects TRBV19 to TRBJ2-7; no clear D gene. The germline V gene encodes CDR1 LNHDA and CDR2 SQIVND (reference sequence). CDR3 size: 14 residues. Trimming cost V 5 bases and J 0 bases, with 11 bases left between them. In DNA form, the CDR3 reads TGTGCCAGTAGTTTCCGGTACAGCTCCTACGAGCAGTACTTC. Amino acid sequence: CASSFRYSSYEQYF.

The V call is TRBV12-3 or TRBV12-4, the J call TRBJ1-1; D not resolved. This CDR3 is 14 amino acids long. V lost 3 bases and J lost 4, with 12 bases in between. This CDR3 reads CASSFSGPVTEAFF. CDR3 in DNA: TGTGCCAGCAGTTTTTCGGGTCCAGTCACTGAAGCTTTCTTT.

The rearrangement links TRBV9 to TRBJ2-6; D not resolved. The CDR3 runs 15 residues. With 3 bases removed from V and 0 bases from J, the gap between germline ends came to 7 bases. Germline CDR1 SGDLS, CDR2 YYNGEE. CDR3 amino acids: CASSALNSGANVLTF. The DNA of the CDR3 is TGTGCCAGCAGCGCCCTAAACTCTGGGGCCAACGTCCTGACTTTC. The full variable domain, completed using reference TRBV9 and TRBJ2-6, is DSGVTQTPKHLITATGQRVTLRCSPRSGDLSVYWYQQSLDQGLQFLIQYYNGEERAKGNILERFSAQQFPDLHSELNLSSLELGDSALYFCASSALNSGANVLTFGAGSRLTVL.

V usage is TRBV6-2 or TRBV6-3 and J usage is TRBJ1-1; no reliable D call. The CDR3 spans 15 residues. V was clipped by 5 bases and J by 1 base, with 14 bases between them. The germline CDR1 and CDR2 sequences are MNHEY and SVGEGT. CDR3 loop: CASSQVTVSNTEAFF. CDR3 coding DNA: TGTGCCAGCAGTCAAGTAACAGTTTCGAACACTGAAGCTTTCTTT.

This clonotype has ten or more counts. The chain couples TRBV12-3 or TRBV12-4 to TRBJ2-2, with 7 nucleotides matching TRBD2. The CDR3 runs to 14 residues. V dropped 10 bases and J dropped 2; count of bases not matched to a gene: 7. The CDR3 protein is CANERGGNTGELFF. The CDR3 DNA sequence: TGTGCCAATGAGCGGGGAGGAAACACCGGGGAGCTGTTTTTT.

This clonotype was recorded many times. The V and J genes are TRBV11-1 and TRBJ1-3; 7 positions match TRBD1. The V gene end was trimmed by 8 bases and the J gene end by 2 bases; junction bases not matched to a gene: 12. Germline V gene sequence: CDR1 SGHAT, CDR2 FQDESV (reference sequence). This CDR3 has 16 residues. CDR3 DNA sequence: TGTGCCAGCGCTAGGGCGGGGCAGGGGGCTGGAAACACCATATATTTT. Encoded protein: CASARAGQGAGNTIYF. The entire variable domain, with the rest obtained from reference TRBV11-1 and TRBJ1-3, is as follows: EAEVAQSPRYKITEKSQAVAFWCDPISGHATLYWYRQILGQGPELLVQFQDESVVDDSQLPKDRFSAERLKGVDSTLKIQPAELGDSAMYLCASARAGQGAGNTIYFGEGSWLTVV.

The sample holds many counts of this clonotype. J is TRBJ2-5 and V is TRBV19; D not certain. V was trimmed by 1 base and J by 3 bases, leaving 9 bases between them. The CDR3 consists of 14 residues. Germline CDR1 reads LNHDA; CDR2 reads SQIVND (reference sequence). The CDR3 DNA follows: TGTGCCAGTAGTATAGGTTGGCGAGAAGAGACCCAGTACTTC. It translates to CASSIGWREETQYF.

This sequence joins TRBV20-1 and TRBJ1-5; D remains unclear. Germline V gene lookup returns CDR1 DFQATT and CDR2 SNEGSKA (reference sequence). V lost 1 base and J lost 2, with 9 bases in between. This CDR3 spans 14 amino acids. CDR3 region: CSARGDGGNQPQHF. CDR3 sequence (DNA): TGCAGTGCTAGAGGTGATGGCGGCAATCAGCCCCAGCATTTT.

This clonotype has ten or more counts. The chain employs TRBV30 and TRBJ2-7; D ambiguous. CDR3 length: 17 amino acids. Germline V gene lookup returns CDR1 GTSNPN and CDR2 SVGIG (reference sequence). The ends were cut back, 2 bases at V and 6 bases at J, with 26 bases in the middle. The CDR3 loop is CAWSYILRTSLSGEQYF. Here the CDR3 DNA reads TGTGCCTGGAGTTACATACTCCGGACCTCCCTTTCCGGCGAGCAGTACTTC.

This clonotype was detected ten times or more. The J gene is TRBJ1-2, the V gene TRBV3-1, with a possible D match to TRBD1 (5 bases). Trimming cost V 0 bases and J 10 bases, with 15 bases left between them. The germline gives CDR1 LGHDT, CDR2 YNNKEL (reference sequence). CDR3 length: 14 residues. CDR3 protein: CASSQEAGSRFYTF. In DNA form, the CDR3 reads TGTGCCAGCAGCCAAGAAGCAGGGTCCCGGTTCTACACCTTC. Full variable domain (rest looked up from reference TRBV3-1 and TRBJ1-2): DTAVSQTPKYLVTQMGNDKSIKCEQNLGHDTMYWYKQDSKKFLKIMFSYNNKELIINETVPNRFSPKSPDKAHLNLHINSLELGDSAVYFCASSQEAGSRFYTFGSGTRLTVV.

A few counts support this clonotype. The CDR3: CASSPGQQPQHF. CDR3 coding DNA: TGTGCCAGCAGTCCGGGTCAACAGCCCCAGCATTTT. The chain carries TRBV6-2 or TRBV6-3 and TRBJ1-5; D gene unclear. The CDR3 spans 12 residues. Germline CDR1 and CDR2: MNHEY and SVGEGT. Trimming left V 5 bases short and J 7 bases short, with 9 bases between.

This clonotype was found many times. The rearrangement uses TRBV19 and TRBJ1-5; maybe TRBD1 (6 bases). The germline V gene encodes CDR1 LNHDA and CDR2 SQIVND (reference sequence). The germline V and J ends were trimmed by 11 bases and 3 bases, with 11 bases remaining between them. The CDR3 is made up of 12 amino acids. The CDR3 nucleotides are TGTGCCGGCGGACAGAACAATCAGCCCCAGCATTTT. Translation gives CAGGQNNQPQHF.

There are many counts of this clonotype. The CDR3 is CSARDPRLAGEGEETQYF. The CDR3 coding sequence is TGCAGTGCTAGAGATCCTCGGCTAGCGGGGGAGGGGGAAGAGACCCAGTACTTC. The V call is TRBV20-1, the J call TRBJ2-5; TRBD2 agrees at 10 bases. V trimming: 0 bases; J trimming: 3 bases; junction bases outside the gene matches: 13. Germline loops: CDR1 DFQATT, CDR2 SNEGSKA (reference sequence). The CDR3 has 18 residues.

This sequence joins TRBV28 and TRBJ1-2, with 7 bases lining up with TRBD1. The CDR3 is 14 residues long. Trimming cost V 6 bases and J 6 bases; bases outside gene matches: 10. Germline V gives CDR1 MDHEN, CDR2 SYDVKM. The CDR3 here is CASSPGGISHGYTF. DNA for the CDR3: TGTGCCAGCAGCCCAGGGGGAATCAGCCATGGCTACACCTTC.

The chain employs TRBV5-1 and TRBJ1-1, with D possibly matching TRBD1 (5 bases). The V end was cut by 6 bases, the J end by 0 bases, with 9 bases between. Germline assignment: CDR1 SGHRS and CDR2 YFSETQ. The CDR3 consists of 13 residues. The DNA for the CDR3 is TGCGCCAGCACCGGACAAGTGAACACTGAAGCTTTCTTT. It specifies CASTGQVNTEAFF. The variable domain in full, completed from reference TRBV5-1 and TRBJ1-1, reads KAGVTQTPRYLIKTRGQQVTLSCSPISGHRSVSWYQQTPGQGLQFLFEYFSETQRNKGNFPGRFSGRQFSNSRSEMNVSTLELGDSALYLCASTGQVNTEAFFGQGTRLTVV.

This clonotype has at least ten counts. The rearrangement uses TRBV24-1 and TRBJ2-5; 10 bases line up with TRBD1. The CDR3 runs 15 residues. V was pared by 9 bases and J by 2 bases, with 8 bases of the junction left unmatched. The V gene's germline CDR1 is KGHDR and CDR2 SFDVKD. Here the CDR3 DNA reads TGTGCCACCCGTGGGCCGGGACAGGGGCAAGAGACCCAGTACTTC. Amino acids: CATRGPGQGQETQYF.